This is a list of T cell receptor beta chains from one sample in a study of cytomegalovirus exposure and HLA in healthy donors. The data were produced by immunoSEQ multiplex PCR, yet TCRdb's version contains in-frame clones alone and is incomplete. The sample gives about 150,000 clones, about 85% of which show up once; 2% to 2.5% is in the top ten. Sequenced sample: PBMCs. These receptors all stem from a woman younger than 30 in good health and CMV-seronegative. Each CDR3 is given with its conserved first and last residue. Each record gives: CDR3 DNA, CDR3 protein, D gene, J gene, V gene, clone size. A D gene is named only where the DNA matches it firmly. The size field is filled for only some rows; it gives once, few, many or a size class.

CDR3 DNA: TGTGCCAGCAGTTTTACAAGGGCAGGGTATGGCTACACCTTC
CDR3 protein: CASSFTRAGYGYTF
D gene: NA
J gene: TRBJ1-2
V gene: TRBV28
clone size: NA

CDR3 DNA: TGCGCCAGCAGCCAACTTGGACTAGCGGGGGGGCGTACAGATACGCAGTATTTT
CDR3 protein: CASSQLGLAGGRTDTQYF
D gene: TRBD2
J gene: TRBJ2-3
V gene: TRBV4-1
clone size: NA

CDR3 DNA: TGTGCCAGCAGCCCTAGACAGGGTTGGGAGACCCAGTACTTC
CDR3 protein: CASSPRQGWETQYF
D gene: TRBD1
J gene: TRBJ2-5
V gene: TRBV7-9
clone size: NA

CDR3 DNA: TGTGCCTCGGGTAGCTCCTATAATTCACCCCTCCACTTT
CDR3 protein: CASGSSYNSPLHF
D gene: NA
J gene: TRBJ1-6
V gene: TRBV19
clone size: NA

CDR3 DNA: TGTGCCAGCAGCCTGACAGGGAATCGCCAAGGCTACACCTTC
CDR3 protein: CASSLTGNRQGYTF
D gene: TRBD1
J gene: TRBJ1-2
V gene: TRBV7-9
clone size: NA

CDR3 DNA: TGTGCCTGGAGCGGAGGACTAGCGGGAACTGAGACCCAGTACTTC
CDR3 protein: CAWSGGLAGTETQYF
D gene: TRBD2
J gene: TRBJ2-5
V gene: TRBV30
clone size: once

CDR3 DNA: TGTGCCAGCAGCTTGACCGGGACAGGGGGCCCTAATGAAAAACTGTTTTTT
CDR3 protein: CASSLTGTGGPNEKLFF
D gene: TRBD1
J gene: TRBJ1-4
V gene: TRBV5-4
clone size: NA

CDR3 DNA: TGTGCCAGCAGTACTACAGGGGAAGAGACCCAGTACTTC
CDR3 protein: CASSTTGEETQYF
D gene: TRBD1
J gene: TRBJ2-5
V gene: TRBV7-9
clone size: NA

CDR3 DNA: TGTGCCGGAGCTCCCCTACAGGGGGCGGGCGGGGAGCTGTTTTTT
CDR3 protein: CAGAPLQGAGGELFF
D gene: TRBD1
J gene: TRBJ2-2
V gene: TRBV30
clone size: once

CDR3 DNA: TGCAGCGCCGCCGGGACACGAAACACCGGGGAGCTGTTTTTT
CDR3 protein: CSAAGTRNTGELFF
D gene: NA
J gene: TRBJ2-2
V gene: TRBV29-1
clone size: NA

CDR3 DNA: TGTGCCACCAGCAGAGTGGGGGCGCGGTACTTC
CDR3 protein: CATSRVGARYF
D gene: NA
J gene: TRBJ2-5
V gene: TRBV15
clone size: NA

CDR3 DNA: TGTGCCAGCAGCTTAGTTAACATGGGGACAACCAACACCGGGGAGCTGTTTTTT
CDR3 protein: CASSLVNMGTTNTGELFF
D gene: NA
J gene: TRBJ2-2
V gene: TRBV7-2
clone size: few

CDR3 DNA: TGCGCCAGCAGCCCGTCGACAGGGTTGGGGTCACCCCTCCACTTT
CDR3 protein: CASSPSTGLGSPLHF
D gene: TRBD1
J gene: TRBJ1-6
V gene: TRBV5-1
clone size: NA

CDR3 DNA: TGCGCCAGCAGCCCGGGGACAGGGAACTACGAGCAGTACTTC
CDR3 protein: CASSPGTGNYEQYF
D gene: TRBD1
J gene: TRBJ2-7
V gene: TRBV5-1
clone size: NA

CDR3 DNA: TGTGCCAGCAGCGCTCCGGGACAGGGTAATTCACCCCTCCACTTT
CDR3 protein: CASSAPGQGNSPLHF
D gene: TRBD1
J gene: TRBJ1-6
V gene: TRBV28
clone size: NA

CDR3 DNA: TGTGCCAGCAGTGACGGGGGAGGCTATGGCTACACCTTC
CDR3 protein: CASSDGGGYGYTF
D gene: NA
J gene: TRBJ1-2
V gene: TRBV25-1
clone size: NA

CDR3 DNA: TGCGCCAGCAGCCAAGACGGACTAGCGGGATACAATGAGCAGTTCTTC
CDR3 protein: CASSQDGLAGYNEQFF
D gene: TRBD2
J gene: TRBJ2-1
V gene: TRBV4-1
clone size: NA

CDR3 DNA: TGTGCCAGCAGTGAAATACAGGGTCCAGATACGCAGTATTTT
CDR3 protein: CASSEIQGPDTQYF
D gene: NA
J gene: TRBJ2-3
V gene: TRBV6-1
clone size: NA

CDR3 DNA: TGTGCCAGCAGTCGCCTGGGACTAGCGGGGACGCAAGAGACCCAGTACTTC
CDR3 protein: CASSRLGLAGTQETQYF
D gene: TRBD2
J gene: TRBJ2-5
V gene: TRBV28
clone size: NA

CDR3 DNA: TGTGCCAGCAGTGCCGGGACTGCGTACGATGGCGAGCAGTACTTC
CDR3 protein: CASSAGTAYDGEQYF
D gene: NA
J gene: TRBJ2-7
V gene: TRBV5-4
clone size: NA

CDR3 DNA: TGTGCCAGCAGTGAAGGTAGCGGGAGAACAGATACGCAGTATTTT
CDR3 protein: CASSEGSGRTDTQYF
D gene: TRBD2
J gene: TRBJ2-3
V gene: TRBV6-1
clone size: NA

CDR3 DNA: TGCAGCGTTGAAGTGGAGTACGAGCAGTACTTC
CDR3 protein: CSVEVEYEQYF
D gene: NA
J gene: TRBJ2-7
V gene: TRBV29-1
clone size: NA

CDR3 DNA: TGTGCCAGCAGTGTGGATGCAGGGCTCCAAGAGACCCAGTACTTC
CDR3 protein: CASSVDAGLQETQYF
D gene: NA
J gene: TRBJ2-5
V gene: TRBV2
clone size: NA

CDR3 DNA: TGTACCGACTTTGATTCAAGACAGAGGCATTCTGGAAACACCATATATTTT
CDR3 protein: CTDFDSRQRHSGNTIYF
D gene: NA
J gene: TRBJ1-3
V gene: TRBV27
clone size: NA